This T cell receptor beta chain is from a study of identical twins. Study-level findings and limits: Possibly, invariant MAIT and iNKT cells partly confounded zero-insertion analyses.

Notes on this clonotype: Its specificity is unknown.

TCRdb re-called the 5' RACE reads with MiXCR, one entry per CDR3 protein. The sample lists some 690,000 distinct CDR3 sequences, about 20% occurring once. The CDR3 spans 13 residues. With 2 bases removed from V and 5 bases from J, the gap between germline ends came to 13 bases. CDR1 DFQATT and CDR2 SNEGSKA come from the germline V gene (reference sequence). The sample was also reused in another study, on T cells expressing NK-cell markers. This second study notes: TCR beta repertoires came from sorted CD3+CD56+NKG2C+, CD3+CD56+NKG2C- and CD3+CD56-NKG2C+ T cells. Similarly, these clonotypes led the CD3+CD56-NKG2C+ fraction as well in several donors.

The sequenced material came from PBMCs. This receptor was identified in a woman younger than 35 in good health. The gene calls are TRBV20-1 and TRBJ2-7; no definite D call. The CDR3 DNA reads as TGCAGTGCTAGATCACGATTGGACGACGAGCAGTACTTC. This translates into CSARSRLDDEQYF.